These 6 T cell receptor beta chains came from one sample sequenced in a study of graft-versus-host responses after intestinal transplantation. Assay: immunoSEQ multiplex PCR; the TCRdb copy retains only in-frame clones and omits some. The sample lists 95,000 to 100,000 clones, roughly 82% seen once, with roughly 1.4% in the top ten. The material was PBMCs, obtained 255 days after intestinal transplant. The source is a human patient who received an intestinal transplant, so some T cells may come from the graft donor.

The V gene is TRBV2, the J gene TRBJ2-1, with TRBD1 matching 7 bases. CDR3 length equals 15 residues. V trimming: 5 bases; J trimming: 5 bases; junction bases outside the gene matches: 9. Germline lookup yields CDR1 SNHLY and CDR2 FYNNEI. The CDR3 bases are TGTGCCAGCAGTCCAATCGACAGGGCCAACAATGAGCAGTTCTTC. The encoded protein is CASSPIDRANNEQFF. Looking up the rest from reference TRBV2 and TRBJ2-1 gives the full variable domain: EPEVTQTPSHQVTQMGQEVILRCVPISNHLYFYWYRQILGQKVEFLVSFYNNEISEKSEIFDDQFSVERPDGSNFTLKIRSTKLEDSAMYFCASSPIDRANNEQFFGPGTRLTVL.

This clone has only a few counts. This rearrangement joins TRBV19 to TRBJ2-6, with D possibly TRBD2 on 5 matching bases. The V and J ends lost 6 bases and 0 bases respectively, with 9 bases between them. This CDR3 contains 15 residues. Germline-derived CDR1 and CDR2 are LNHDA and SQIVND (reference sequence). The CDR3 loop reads CASSRDFSGANVLTF. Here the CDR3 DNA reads TGTGCCAGTAGCCGGGATTTCTCTGGGGCCAACGTCCTGACTTTC.

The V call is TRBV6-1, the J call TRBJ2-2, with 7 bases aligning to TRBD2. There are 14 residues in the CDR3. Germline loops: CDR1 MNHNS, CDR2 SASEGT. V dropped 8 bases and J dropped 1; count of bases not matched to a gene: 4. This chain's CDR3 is CASGGGGNTGELFF. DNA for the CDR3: TGTGCCAGCGGGGGGGGAGGGAACACCGGGGAGCTGTTTTTT.

CDR3 residues: CATHFARGSPGELFF. CDR3 DNA sequence: TGTGCCACCCATTTCGCCAGGGGGTCGCCCGGGGAGCTGTTTTTT. This chain links TRBV6-1 with TRBJ2-2, with TRBD1 identical over 7 bases. CDR3 length: 15 residues. Germline values: CDR1 MNHNS, CDR2 SASEGT. J was trimmed by 6 bases and V by 10 bases; bases with no gene match: 14.

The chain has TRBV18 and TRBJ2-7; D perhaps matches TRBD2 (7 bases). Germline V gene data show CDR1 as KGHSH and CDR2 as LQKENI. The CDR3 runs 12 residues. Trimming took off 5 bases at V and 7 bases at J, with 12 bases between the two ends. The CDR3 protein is CASSTQGGEQYF. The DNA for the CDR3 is TGTGCCAGCTCAACACAGGGAGGGGAGCAGTACTTC.

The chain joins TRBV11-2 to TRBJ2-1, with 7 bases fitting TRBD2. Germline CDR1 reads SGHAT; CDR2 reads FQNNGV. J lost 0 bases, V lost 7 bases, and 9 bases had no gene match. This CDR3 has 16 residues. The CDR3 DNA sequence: TGTGCCAGCATCGCGACCTCGGGGGGCTCCTACAATGAGCAGTTCTTC. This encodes CASIATSGGSYNEQFF.